The clone carrying this T cell receptor (beta chain) has a handful of counts. Investigators prepared the TCR beta libraries by applying iRepertoire HTBI primers and Arm-PCR of CDR3 regions. TCRdb reprocessed the multiplex PCR reads with MiXCR, giving one entry per CDR3 protein. The sample has about 530,000 distinct CDR3 sequences, roughly 15% seen once. V lost 4 bases and J lost 0, with 9 bases in between. The length of the CDR3 is 13 residues. CDR1 and CDR2 from the germline V gene are SQVTM and ANQGSEA. This sample's time point: newly diagnosed GD, antithyroid drugs for less than 3 months. Construction of the TCR library relied on RNA isolated from PBMCs. The entry originates in a study of regulatory T cells in long-lasting Graves disease. The same data also went into a second study, on T cells in Graves' hyperthyroidism and ophthalmopathy.

The TCR was taken from a woman aged 40 to 65 with Graves disease. This rearrangement joins TRBV29-1 to TRBJ1-1; D uncertain. The sample in question was peripheral blood mononuclear cells (PBMCs), obtained at new diagnosis, from a patient treated with antithyroid drugs. In nucleotides, the CDR3 is TGCAGCGTTGCTCAAGGCATGAACACTGAAGCTTTCTTT. Translated: CSVAQGMNTEAFF. Full variable domain (remainder filled in from reference TRBV29-1 and TRBJ1-1): SAVISQKPSRDICQRGTSLTIQCQVDSQVTMMFWYRQQPGQSLTLIATANQGSEATYESGFVIDKFPISRPNLTFSTLTVSNMSPEDSSIYLCSVAQGMNTEAFFGQGTRLTVV.